This T cell receptor (beta chain) came from a study of blood T cell repertoires in COVID-19. Per germline, CDR1 MNHEY and CDR2 SVGAGI. CDR3 length: 13 amino acids. V was pared by 9 bases and J by 4 bases, with 16 bases between. Residents of 24 US areas, aged about 18 to 95 years, made up the participants. The assay was immunoSEQ multiplex PCR, and TCRdb's table has in-frame clones only and misses some. The sample gives about 220,000 clones, 90% of which show up once; about 15% is in the top ten. The sequenced sample consisted of PBMCs or T cells enriched from blood (not recorded which). The receptor comes from a man aged 30 to 39 who had been exposed to COVID-19. The chain is built from TRBV6-5 and TRBJ2-7; weak D call: TRBD2 (5 bases). The CDR3 DNA reads as TGTGCCAGTTCGAGGGCAGGAGGTTACGAGCAGTACTTC. As protein: CASSRAGGYEQYF.